The TCR beta chain under discussion was sequenced for a study of blood T cell repertoires in COVID-19. Study as a whole: COVID-19 samples from acute and convalescent phases originated in the United States, Italy and Spain.

Followed over time, Seattle patients had been enrolled while infection was active. In the original workflow: Amplified reference gene primers provided the basis for estimating nucleated cell counts. Some clones are missing from TCRdb's copy, which holds only in-frame ones; the method was immunoSEQ multiplex PCR. That table furnishes V, J and clone size, whereas the DNA furnished D and trimming. Of over 150,000 clones in the sample, around 90% were seen once. CDR1 is MNHEY, CDR2 SVGAGI, per germline. V was shortened by 8 bases and J by 1 base, with 14 bases between the two germline ends. The CDR3 consists of 14 residues.

Sequenced material: peripheral blood. The chain uses TRBV6-5 and TRBJ1-1; TRBD1 might be the D (6 bases). The TCR comes from a woman of 80 years or more with COVID-19, enrolled during active disease. The DNA of the CDR3 is TGTGCCAGCGCTGGGGGCTGGGCGAACACTGAAGCTTTCTTT. It translates to CASAGGWANTEAFF.